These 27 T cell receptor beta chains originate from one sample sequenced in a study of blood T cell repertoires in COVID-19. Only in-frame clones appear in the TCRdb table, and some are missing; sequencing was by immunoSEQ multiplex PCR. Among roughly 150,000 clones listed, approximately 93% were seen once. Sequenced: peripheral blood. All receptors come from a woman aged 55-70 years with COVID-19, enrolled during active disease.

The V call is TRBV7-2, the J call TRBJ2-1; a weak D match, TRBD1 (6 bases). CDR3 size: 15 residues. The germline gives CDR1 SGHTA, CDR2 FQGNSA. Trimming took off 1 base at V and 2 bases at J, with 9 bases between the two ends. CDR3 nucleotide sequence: TGTGCCAGCAGCTTAGGGCAGGGGACCTACAATGAGCAGTTCTTC. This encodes CASSLGQGTYNEQFF. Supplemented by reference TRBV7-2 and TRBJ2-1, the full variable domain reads GAGVSQSPSNKVTEKGKDVELRCDPISGHTALYWYRQSLGQGLEFLIYFQGNSAPDKSGLPSDRFSAERTGGSVSTLTIQRTQQEDSAVYLCASSLGQGTYNEQFFGPGTRLTVL.

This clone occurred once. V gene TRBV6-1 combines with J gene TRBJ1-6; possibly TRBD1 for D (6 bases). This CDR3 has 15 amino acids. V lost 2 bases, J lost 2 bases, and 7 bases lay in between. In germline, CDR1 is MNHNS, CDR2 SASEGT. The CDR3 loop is CASSERTAYNSPLHF. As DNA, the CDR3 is TGTGCCAGCAGTGAACGGACAGCCTATAATTCACCCCTCCACTTT.

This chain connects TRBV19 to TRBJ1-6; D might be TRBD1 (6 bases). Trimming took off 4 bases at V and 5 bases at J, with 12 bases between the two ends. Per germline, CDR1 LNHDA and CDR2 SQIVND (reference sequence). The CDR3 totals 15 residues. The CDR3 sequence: CASSRLGANNSPLHF. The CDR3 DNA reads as TGTGCCAGTAGTAGATTGGGGGCCAATAATTCACCCCTCCACTTT.

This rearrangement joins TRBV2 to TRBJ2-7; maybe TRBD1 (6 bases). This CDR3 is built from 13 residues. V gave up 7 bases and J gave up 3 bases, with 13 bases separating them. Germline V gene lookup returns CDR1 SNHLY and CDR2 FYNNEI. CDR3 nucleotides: TGTGCCAGCATTGGGGACACCTACTACGAGCAGTACTTC. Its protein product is CASIGDTYYEQYF.

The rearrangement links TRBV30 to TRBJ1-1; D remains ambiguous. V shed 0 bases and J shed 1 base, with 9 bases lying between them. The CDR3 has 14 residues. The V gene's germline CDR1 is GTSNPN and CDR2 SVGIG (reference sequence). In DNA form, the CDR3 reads TGTGCCTGGAGTGTCGAGCCAGGGAACACTGAAGCTTTCTTT. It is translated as CAWSVEPGNTEAFF.

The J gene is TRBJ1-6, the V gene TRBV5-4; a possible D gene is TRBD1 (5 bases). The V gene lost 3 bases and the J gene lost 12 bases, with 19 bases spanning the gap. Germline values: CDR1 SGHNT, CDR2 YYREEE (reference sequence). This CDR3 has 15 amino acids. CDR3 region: CASSSGLGNAKPLHF. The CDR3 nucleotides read TGTGCCAGCAGCTCGGGACTGGGGAACGCCAAACCCCTCCACTTT.

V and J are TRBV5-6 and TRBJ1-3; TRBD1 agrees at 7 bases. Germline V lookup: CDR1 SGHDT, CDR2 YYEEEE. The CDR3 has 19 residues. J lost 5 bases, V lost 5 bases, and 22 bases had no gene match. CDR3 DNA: TGTGCCAGCAGTTCGCCCCACAGGGGTCTGGAAACCGAGCGAAACACCATATATTTT. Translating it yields CASSSPHRGLETERNTIYF.

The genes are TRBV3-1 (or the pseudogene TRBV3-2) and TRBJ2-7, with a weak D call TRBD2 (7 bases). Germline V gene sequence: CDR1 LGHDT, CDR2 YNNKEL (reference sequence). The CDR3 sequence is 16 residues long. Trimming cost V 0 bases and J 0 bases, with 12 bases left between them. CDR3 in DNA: TGTGCCAGCAGCCAAGACTGGCGGGGGCTCTCCTACGAGCAGTACTTC. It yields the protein CASSQDWRGLSYEQYF.

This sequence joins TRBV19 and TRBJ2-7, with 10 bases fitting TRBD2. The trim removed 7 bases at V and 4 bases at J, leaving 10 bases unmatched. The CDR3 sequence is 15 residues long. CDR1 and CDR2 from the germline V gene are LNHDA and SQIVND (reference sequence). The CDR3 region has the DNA TGTGCCAGTACCTCTAGCGGGGGCAAGAATTACGAGCAGTACTTC. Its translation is CASTSSGGKNYEQYF.

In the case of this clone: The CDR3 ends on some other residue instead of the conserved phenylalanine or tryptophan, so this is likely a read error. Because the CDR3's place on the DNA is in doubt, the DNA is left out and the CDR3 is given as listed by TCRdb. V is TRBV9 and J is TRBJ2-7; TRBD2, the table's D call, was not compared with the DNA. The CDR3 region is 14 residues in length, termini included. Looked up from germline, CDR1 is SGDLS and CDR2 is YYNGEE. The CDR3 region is CASSVADRLAGFGI.

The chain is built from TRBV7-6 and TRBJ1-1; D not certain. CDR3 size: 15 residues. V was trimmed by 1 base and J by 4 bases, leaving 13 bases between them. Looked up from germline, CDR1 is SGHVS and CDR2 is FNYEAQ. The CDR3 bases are TGTGCCAGCAGCTTAGGTATCGCCCTGAGCACTGAAGCTTTCTTT. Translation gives CASSLGIALSTEAFF.

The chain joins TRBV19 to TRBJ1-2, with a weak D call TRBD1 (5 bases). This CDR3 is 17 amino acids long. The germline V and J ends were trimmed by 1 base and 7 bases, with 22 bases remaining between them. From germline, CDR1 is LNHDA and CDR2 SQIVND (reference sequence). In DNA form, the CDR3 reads TGTGCCAGTAGTATAGGTGGGACCTATATCTTCGGGAGTGGCTACACCTTC. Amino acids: CASSIGGTYIFGSGYTF.

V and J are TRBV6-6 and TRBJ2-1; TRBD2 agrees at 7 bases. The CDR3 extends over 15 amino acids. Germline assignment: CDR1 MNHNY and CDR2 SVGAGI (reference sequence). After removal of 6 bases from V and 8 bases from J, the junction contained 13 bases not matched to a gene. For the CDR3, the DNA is TGTGCCAGCAGAGATTACAGACTCCGGGAGGATGAGCAGTTCTTC. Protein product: CASRDYRLREDEQFF.

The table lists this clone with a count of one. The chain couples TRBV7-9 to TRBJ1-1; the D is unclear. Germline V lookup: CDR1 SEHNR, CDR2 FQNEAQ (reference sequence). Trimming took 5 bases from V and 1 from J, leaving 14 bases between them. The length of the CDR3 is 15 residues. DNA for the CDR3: TGTGCCAGCAGCCCCTTTGAGGGAAGGAACACTGAAGCTTTCTTT. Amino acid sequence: CASSPFEGRNTEAFF.

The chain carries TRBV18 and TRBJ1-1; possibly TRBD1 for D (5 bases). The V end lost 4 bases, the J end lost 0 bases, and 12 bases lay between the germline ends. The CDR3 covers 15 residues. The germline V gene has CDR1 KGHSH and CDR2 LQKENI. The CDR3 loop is CASSRNAGMNTEAFF. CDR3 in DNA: TGTGCCAGCTCACGCAATGCAGGGATGAACACTGAAGCTTTCTTT. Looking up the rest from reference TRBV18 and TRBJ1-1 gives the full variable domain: NAGVMQNPRHLVRRRGQEARLRCSPMKGHSHVYWYRQLPEEGLKFMVYLQKENIIDESGMPKERFSAEFPKEGPSILRIQQVVRGDSAAYFCASSRNAGMNTEAFFGQGTRLTVV.

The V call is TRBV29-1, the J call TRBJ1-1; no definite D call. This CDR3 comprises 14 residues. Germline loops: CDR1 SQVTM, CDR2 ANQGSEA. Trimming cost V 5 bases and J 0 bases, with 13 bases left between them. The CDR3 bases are TGCAGCGTTATTACCTTGACTGTGAACACTGAAGCTTTCTTT. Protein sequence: CSVITLTVNTEAFF.

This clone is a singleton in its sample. This chain's CDR3 is CASSLNRRSNEKLFF. CDR3 nucleotide sequence: TGCGCCAGCAGCTTGAACCGGCGGAGTAATGAAAAACTGTTTTTT. The V and J genes are TRBV5-1 and TRBJ1-4; D call uncertain. Germline V gene sequence: CDR1 SGHRS, CDR2 YFSETQ. The CDR3 length is 15 residues. Between the trimmed V and J ends, which lost 1 base and 4 bases, there was a span of 11 bases.

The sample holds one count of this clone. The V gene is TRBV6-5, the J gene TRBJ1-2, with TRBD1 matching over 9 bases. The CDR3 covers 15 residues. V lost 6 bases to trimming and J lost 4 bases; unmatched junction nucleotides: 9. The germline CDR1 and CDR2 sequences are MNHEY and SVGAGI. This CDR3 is CASSPQGAGFYGYTF. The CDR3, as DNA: TGTGCCAGCAGCCCACAGGGGGCTGGTTTCTATGGCTACACCTTC.

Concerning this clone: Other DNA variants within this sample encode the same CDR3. CDR3 nucleotides: TGTGCCAGCAGCCAGGGAGGAGGCAATCAGCCCCAGCATTTT. Amino acids: CASSQGGGNQPQHF. The chain has TRBV3-1 (or the pseudogene TRBV3-2) and TRBJ1-5; D gene ambiguous. Trimming took off 3 bases at V and 2 bases at J, with 8 bases between the two ends. Germline CDR1 reads LGHDT; CDR2 reads YNNKEL (reference sequence). The CDR3 is 14 residues long.

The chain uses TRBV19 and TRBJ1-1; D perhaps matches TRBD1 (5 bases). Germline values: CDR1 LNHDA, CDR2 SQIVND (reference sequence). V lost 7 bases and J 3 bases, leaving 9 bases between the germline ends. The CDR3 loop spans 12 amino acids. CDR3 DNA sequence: TGTGCCAGTATCGGGGGGTACACTGAAGCTTTCTTT. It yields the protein CASIGGYTEAFF.

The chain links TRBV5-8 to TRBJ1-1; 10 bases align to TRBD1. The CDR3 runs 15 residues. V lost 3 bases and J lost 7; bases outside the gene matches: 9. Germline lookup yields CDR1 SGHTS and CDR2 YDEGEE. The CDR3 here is CASSSRDRGRDEAFF. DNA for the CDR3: TGTGCCAGCAGCTCGAGGGACAGGGGAAGGGATGAAGCTTTCTTT.

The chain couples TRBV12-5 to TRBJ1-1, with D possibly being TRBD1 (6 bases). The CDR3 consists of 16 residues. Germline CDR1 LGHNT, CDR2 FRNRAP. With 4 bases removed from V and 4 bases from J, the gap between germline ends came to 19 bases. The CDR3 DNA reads TGTGCTAGTGGTTCGCTAGCATCAGGGGATGGCACTGAAGCTTTCTTT. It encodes CASGSLASGDGTEAFF.

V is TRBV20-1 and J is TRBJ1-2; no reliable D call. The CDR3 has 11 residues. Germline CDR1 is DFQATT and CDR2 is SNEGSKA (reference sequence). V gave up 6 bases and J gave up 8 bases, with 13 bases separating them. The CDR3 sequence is CSAVGAIGYTF. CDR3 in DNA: TGCAGTGCCGTAGGAGCTATCGGCTACACCTTC.

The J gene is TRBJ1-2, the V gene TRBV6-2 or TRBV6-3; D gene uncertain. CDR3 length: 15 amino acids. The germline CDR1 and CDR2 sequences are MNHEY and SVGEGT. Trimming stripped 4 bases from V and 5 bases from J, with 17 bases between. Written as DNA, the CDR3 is TGTGCCAGCAGTTTACAGCGGCTCGAGTGGTATGGCTACACCTTC. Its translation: CASSLQRLEWYGYTF.

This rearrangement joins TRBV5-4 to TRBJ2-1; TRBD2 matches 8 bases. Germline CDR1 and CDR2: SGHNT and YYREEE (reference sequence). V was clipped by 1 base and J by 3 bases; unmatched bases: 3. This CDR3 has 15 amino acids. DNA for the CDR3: TGTGCCAGCAGCTTGCCCCTAGCGGGCTACAATGAGCAGTTCTTC. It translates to CASSLPLAGYNEQFF.

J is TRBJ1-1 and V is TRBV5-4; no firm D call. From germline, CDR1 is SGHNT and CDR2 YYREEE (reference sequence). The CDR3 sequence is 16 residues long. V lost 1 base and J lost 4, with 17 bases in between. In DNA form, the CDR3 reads TGTGCCAGCAGCTTGCTTAGGTTTTCAGGAGGCACTGAAGCTTTCTTT. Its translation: CASSLLRFSGGTEAFF.

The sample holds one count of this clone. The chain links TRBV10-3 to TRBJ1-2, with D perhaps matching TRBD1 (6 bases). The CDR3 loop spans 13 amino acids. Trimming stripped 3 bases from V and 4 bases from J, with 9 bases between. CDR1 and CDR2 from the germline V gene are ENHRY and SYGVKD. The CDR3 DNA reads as TGTGCCATCAGTGACACAGGGCCCTATGGCTACACCTTC. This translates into CAISDTGPYGYTF.